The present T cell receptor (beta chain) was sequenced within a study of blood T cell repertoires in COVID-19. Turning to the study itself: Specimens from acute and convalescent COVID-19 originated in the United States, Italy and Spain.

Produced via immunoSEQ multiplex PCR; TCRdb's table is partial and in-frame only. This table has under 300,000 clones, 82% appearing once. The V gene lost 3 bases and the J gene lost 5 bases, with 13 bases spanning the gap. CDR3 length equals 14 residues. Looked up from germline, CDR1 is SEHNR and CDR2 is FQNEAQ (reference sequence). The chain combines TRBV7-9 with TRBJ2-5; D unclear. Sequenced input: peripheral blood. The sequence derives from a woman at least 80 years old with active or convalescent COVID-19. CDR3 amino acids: CASSFGSERETQYF. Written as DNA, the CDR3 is TGTGCCAGCAGCTTCGGGTCAGAAAGGGAGACCCAGTACTTC.